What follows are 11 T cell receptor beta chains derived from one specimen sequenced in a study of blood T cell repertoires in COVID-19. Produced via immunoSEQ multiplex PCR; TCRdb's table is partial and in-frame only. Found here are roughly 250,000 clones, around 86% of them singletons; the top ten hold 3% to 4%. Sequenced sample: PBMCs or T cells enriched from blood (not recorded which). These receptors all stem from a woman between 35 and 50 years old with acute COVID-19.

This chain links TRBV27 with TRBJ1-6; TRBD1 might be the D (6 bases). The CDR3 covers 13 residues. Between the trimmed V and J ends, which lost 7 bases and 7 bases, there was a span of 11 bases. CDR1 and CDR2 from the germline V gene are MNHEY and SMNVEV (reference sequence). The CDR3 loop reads CASKSRGNSPLHF. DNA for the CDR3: TGTGCCAGCAAGTCCAGGGGCAATTCACCCCTCCACTTT.

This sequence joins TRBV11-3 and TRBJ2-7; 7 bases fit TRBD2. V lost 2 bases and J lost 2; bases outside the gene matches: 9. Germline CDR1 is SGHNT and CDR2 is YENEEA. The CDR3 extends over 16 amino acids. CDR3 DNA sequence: TGTGCCAGCAGCTTAACCCGTGCTAGCGGAACCTACGAGCAGTACTTC. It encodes CASSLTRASGTYEQYF.

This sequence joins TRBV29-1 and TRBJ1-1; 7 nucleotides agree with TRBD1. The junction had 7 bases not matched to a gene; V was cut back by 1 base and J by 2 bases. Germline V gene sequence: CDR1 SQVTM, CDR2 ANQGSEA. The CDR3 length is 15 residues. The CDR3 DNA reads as TGCAGCGTTGAAGGCAGGGGGGCGGAAAACACTGAAGCTTTCTTT. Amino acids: CSVEGRGAENTEAFF.

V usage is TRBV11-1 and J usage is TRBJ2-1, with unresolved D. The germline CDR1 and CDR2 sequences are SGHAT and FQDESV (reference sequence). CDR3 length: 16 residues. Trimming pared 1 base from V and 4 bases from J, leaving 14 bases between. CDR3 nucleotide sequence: TGTGCCAGCAGCTTAGTCCCTCAACAAAGTTACAATGAGCAGTTCTTC. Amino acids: CASSLVPQQSYNEQFF.

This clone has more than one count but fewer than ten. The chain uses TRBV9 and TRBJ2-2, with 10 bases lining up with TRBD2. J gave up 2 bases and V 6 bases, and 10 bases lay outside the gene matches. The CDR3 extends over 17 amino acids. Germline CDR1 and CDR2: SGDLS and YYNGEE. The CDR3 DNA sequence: TGTGCCAGCACCTACCAGCGGGGGGGCGCAAACACCGGGGAGCTGTTTTTT. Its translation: CASTYQRGGANTGELFF.

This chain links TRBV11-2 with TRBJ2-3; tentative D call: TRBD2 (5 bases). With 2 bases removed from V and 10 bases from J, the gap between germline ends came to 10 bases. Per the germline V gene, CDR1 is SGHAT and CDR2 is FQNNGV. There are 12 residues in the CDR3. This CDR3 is CASSLPGLAQYF. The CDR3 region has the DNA TGTGCCAGCAGCTTACCAGGACTGGCGCAGTATTTT.

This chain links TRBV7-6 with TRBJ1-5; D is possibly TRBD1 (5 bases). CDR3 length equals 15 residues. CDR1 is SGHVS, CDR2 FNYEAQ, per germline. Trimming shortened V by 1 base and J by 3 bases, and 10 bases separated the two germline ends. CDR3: CASSLDQGFNQPQHF. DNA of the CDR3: TGTGCCAGCAGCTTAGATCAGGGATTCAATCAGCCCCAGCATTTT.

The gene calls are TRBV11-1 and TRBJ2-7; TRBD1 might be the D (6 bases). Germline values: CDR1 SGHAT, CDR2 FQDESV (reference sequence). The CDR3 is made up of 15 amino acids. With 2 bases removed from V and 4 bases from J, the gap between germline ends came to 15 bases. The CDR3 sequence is CASSLNTGYTYEQYF. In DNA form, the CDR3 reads TGTGCCAGCAGCTTAAATACAGGGTATACTTACGAGCAGTACTTC. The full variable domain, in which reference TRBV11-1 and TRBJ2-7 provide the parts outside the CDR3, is EAEVAQSPRYKITEKSQAVAFWCDPISGHATLYWYRQILGQGPELLVQFQDESVVDDSQLPKDRFSAERLKGVDSTLKIQPAELGDSAMYLCASSLNTGYTYEQYFGPGTRLTVT.

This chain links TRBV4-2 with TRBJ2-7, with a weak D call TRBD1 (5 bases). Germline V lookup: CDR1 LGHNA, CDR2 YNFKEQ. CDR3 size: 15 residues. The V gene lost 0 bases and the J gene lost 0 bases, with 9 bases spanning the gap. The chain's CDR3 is CASSQEPGHSYEQYF. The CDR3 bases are TGTGCCAGCAGCCAAGAACCAGGGCACTCCTACGAGCAGTACTTC.

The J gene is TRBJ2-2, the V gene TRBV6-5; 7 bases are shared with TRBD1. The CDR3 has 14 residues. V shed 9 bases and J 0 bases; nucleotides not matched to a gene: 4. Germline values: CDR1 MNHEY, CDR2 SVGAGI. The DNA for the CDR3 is TGTGCCAGTACAGGGGCCACGAACACCGGGGAGCTGTTTTTT. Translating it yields CASTGATNTGELFF.

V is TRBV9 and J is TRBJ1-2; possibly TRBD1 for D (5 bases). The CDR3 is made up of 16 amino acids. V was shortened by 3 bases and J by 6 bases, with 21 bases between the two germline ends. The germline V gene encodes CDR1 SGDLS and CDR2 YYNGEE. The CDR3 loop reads CASSDPRIQSRDGYTF. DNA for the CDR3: TGTGCCAGCAGCGACCCGAGGATTCAGAGCAGGGATGGCTACACCTTC.